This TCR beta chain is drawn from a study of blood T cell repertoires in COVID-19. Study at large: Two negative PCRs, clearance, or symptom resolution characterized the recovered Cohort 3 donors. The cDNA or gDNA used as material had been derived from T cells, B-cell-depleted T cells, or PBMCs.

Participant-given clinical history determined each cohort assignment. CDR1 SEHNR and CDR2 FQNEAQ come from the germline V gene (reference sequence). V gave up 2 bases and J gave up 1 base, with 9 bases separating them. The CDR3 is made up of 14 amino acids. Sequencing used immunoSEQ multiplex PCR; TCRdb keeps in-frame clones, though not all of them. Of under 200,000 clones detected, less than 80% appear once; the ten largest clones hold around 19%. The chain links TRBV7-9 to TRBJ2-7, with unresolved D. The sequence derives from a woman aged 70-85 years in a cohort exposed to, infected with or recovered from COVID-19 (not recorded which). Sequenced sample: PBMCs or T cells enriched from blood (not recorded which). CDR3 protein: CASSLIERSYEQYF. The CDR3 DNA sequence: TGTGCCAGCAGCTTAATCGAGAGATCCTACGAGCAGTACTTC. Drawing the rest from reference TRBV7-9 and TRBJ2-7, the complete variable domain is DTGVSQNPRHKITKRGQNVTFRCDPISEHNRLYWYRQTLGQGPEFLTYFQNEAQLEKSRLLSDRFSAERPKGSFSTLEIQRTEQGDSAMYLCASSLIERSYEQYFGPGTRLTVT.